Listed below are T cell receptor beta chains from one sample, sequenced in a study of T cells expressing NK-cell markers. TCRdb reanalyzed the 5' RACE reads, giving one entry per CDR3 protein sequence and no DNA. This sample's clone table lists approximately 550,000 distinct CDR3 sequences. The sample comprised blood T cells: a sorted CD56 or NKG2C T cell subset, CD4+ or CD8+ T cells, or bulk PBMC T cells (not recorded which). These receptors all come from a man aged 18-30 years in good health. Both conserved end residues are part of each CDR3.

cdr3_aa: CASIVGGPVNEQFF
v_call: TRBV21-1
j_call: TRBJ2-1

cdr3_aa: CASSLAGGNTQYF
v_call: TRBV5-5
j_call: TRBJ2-3

cdr3_aa: CASRPSRWNTGELFF
v_call: TRBV7-2
j_call: TRBJ2-2

cdr3_aa: CASRDSSRSYTF
v_call: TRBV6-2/TRBV6-3
j_call: TRBJ1-2

cdr3_aa: CASSLGSGTAPEAFF
v_call: TRBV7-6
j_call: TRBJ1-1

cdr3_aa: CATSRVLGLAGVEQFF
v_call: TRBV15
j_call: TRBJ2-1

cdr3_aa: CASRSGLYNEQFF
v_call: TRBV9
j_call: TRBJ2-1

cdr3_aa: CASSVELRPTYNEQFF
v_call: TRBV9
j_call: TRBJ2-1

cdr3_aa: CATSDWTSGRDNEQFF
v_call: TRBV24-1
j_call: TRBJ2-1

cdr3_aa: CASSLDGGTGTYEQYF
v_call: TRBV5-1
j_call: TRBJ2-7

cdr3_aa: CASSINPGLGGTQYF
v_call: TRBV25-1
j_call: TRBJ2-5

cdr3_aa: CASSGRQNNQPQHF
v_call: TRBV9
j_call: TRBJ1-5

cdr3_aa: CATSDLRLTGLNTEAFF
v_call: TRBV24-1
j_call: TRBJ1-1

cdr3_aa: CATSREDGQALPQNIQYF
v_call: TRBV15
j_call: TRBJ2-4

cdr3_aa: CASSLPPWRETQYF
v_call: TRBV7-9
j_call: TRBJ2-5

cdr3_aa: CASTEGQETQYF
v_call: TRBV3-1
j_call: TRBJ2-5

cdr3_aa: CASSLAHTDTQYF
v_call: TRBV7-2
j_call: TRBJ2-3

cdr3_aa: CASSGTSVRGEQFF
v_call: TRBV12-3/TRBV12-4
j_call: TRBJ2-1

cdr3_aa: CASSYYDNEQFF
v_call: TRBV6-2/TRBV6-3
j_call: TRBJ2-1

cdr3_aa: CATSRDRGRRTGELFF
v_call: TRBV15
j_call: TRBJ2-2

cdr3_aa: CASSLGYRPNIVQFF
v_call: TRBV5-1
j_call: TRBJ2-1

cdr3_aa: CASSLVVQPAYNEQFF
v_call: TRBV7-8
j_call: TRBJ2-1

cdr3_aa: CANHIKKRGAFGETQYF
v_call: TRBV19
j_call: TRBJ2-5

cdr3_aa: CASSWAGKDYEQYF
v_call: TRBV6-5
j_call: TRBJ2-7

cdr3_aa: CASSLGGAIFTDTQYF
v_call: TRBV7-2
j_call: TRBJ2-3

cdr3_aa: CASSQKGQLEYATGELFF
v_call: TRBV9
j_call: TRBJ2-2

cdr3_aa: CASSPLRGGPGELFF
v_call: TRBV18
j_call: TRBJ2-2

cdr3_aa: CASTATENTEAFF
v_call: TRBV9
j_call: TRBJ1-1

cdr3_aa: CASSPSPGVGETQYF
v_call: TRBV6-1
j_call: TRBJ2-5

cdr3_aa: CSGGYTSYNEQFF
v_call: TRBV29-1
j_call: TRBJ2-1

cdr3_aa: CASKKPGTERSQETQYF
v_call: TRBV6-2/TRBV6-3
j_call: TRBJ2-5

cdr3_aa: CASSPRGTTGPSTGGEQFF
v_call: TRBV5-1
j_call: TRBJ2-1

cdr3_aa: CARRGIKDREYNEQFF
v_call: TRBV5-3
j_call: TRBJ2-1

cdr3_aa: CASSHGDRSNTGELFF
v_call: TRBV18
j_call: TRBJ2-2

cdr3_aa: CASRTDRGKNEKLFF
v_call: TRBV6-5
j_call: TRBJ1-4

cdr3_aa: CASSYSSLAGWDEQFF
v_call: TRBV6-5
j_call: TRBJ2-1

cdr3_aa: CSARVGDSPLHF
v_call: TRBV20-1
j_call: TRBJ1-6

cdr3_aa: CASSQESAVHNQPQHF
v_call: TRBV4-1
j_call: TRBJ1-5

cdr3_aa: CASSFSSGRENEQFF
v_call: TRBV5-6
j_call: TRBJ2-1